Following are 18 T cell receptor beta chains from one sample sequenced in a study of T cell changes during pregnancy in multiple sclerosis (dated 2019 in TCRdb). Library method: the immunoSEQ multiplex PCR assay. In TCRdb, the immuneACCESS table is reduced to in-frame sequences with V and J assigned. These tables do not hold every clone; where another copy was compared, an unresolved V gene accounts for under half, and the others remain unexplained. A total of 93,000 or so clones appear in this sample, 85% to 95% of them only once. The leading ten clones occupy around 0.92% of the sample. The sample consisted of peripheral blood, taken after pregnancy. The receptor source for this set is a female donor with multiple sclerosis, enrolled in a pregnancy study.

This CDR3 is CASRVGLVNTEAFF. CDR3 DNA sequence: TGTGCCAGCAGGGTTGGGCTCGTGAACACTGAAGCTTTCTTT. The J gene is TRBJ1-1, the V gene TRBV7-9; D gene unclear. V was clipped by 6 bases and J by 0 bases, with 11 bases between them. The CDR3 spans 14 residues. Germline V gene lookup returns CDR1 SEHNR and CDR2 FQNEAQ (reference sequence).

The chain combines TRBV5-4 with TRBJ1-3, with a tentative D call TRBD1 (5 bases). Germline V gene data show CDR1 as SGHNT and CDR2 as YYREEE (reference sequence). Between the trimmed V and J ends, which lost 4 bases and 4 bases, there was a span of 9 bases. This CDR3 is 13 amino acids long. The CDR3 region is CASSQGAGNTIYF. The CDR3 bases are TGTGCCAGCAGCCAGGGCGCGGGAAACACCATATATTTT.

The rearrangement links TRBV5-1 to TRBJ1-2; 7 nucleotides line up with TRBD1. V gave up 3 bases and J gave up 8 bases; unmatched junction bases: 16. CDR3 size: 16 residues. Germline CDR1 reads SGHRS; CDR2 reads YFSETQ. CDR3 sequence (DNA): TGCGCCAGCAGCTCCACTCCTGGACAGGCACCGAGAGGCTACACCTTC. Its translation: CASSSTPGQAPRGYTF.

J is TRBJ2-7 and V is TRBV10-3; 8 bases align to TRBD2. Unmatched junction bases numbered 5, after V lost 4 bases and J lost 0 bases. Germline lookup yields CDR1 ENHRY and CDR2 SYGVKD. This CDR3 is built from 15 residues. CDR3 nucleotides: TGTGCCATCAGTGGAGCGGGGGCCCTCTCCTACGAGCAGTACTTC. Its translation is CAISGAGALSYEQYF.

The gene calls are TRBV6-5 and TRBJ2-7; 8 bases align to TRBD2. The germline CDR1 and CDR2 sequences are MNHEY and SVGAGI. The CDR3 loop spans 14 amino acids. The V gene end was trimmed by 10 bases and the J gene end by 1 base; junction bases not matched to a gene: 9. The CDR3 nucleotides read TGTGCCAACGTTAAGCGGGAGAGTTCCTACGAGCAGTACTTC. It encodes CANVKRESSYEQYF.

This clone showed up just a few times. CDR3 nucleotide sequence: TGTGCCAGCTCACCGACGAGGGCGAACACCGGGGAGCTGTTTTTT. It encodes CASSPTRANTGELFF. V usage is TRBV18 and J usage is TRBJ2-2, with TRBD2 as a possible D gene (5 bases). V gave up 3 bases and J gave up 0 bases, with 8 bases separating them. The CDR3 spans 15 residues. Germline V gene data show CDR1 as KGHSH and CDR2 as LQKENI.

The V and J genes are TRBV4-1 and TRBJ1-2; possible D gene TRBD1, 5 bases. With 7 bases removed from V and 8 bases from J, the gap between germline ends came to 20 bases. Germline CDR1 MGHRA, CDR2 YSYEKL. The CDR3 extends over 14 amino acids. For the CDR3, the DNA is TGCGCCAGCACCACAATTCGAGGAGGGGAGGGCTACACCTTC. Amino acid sequence: CASTTIRGGEGYTF.

Only one count was recorded for this clone. The chain employs TRBV5-1 and TRBJ2-7, with 11 nucleotides matching TRBD1. V was pared by 3 bases and J by 0 bases, with 5 bases of the junction left unmatched. Germline-derived CDR1 and CDR2 are SGHRS and YFSETQ. CDR3 length: 16 amino acids. CDR3 bases: TGCGCCAGCAGCTCTCGGACAGGGGGCTCCTCCTACGAGCAGTACTTC. As protein: CASSSRTGGSSYEQYF.

The J gene is TRBJ2-1, the V gene TRBV18; 11 bases match TRBD2. The junction had 4 bases not matched to a gene; V was cut back by 0 bases and J by 3 bases. CDR1 is KGHSH, CDR2 LQKENI, per germline. The CDR3 sequence is 17 residues long. CDR3 sequence reads: CASSPPKTSGIYNEQFF. In nucleotides, the CDR3 is TGTGCCAGCTCACCACCTAAGACTAGCGGGATCTACAATGAGCAGTTCTTC.

CDR3 in DNA: TGTGCCAGCAGTGAAACTGAGGCAGGGATGGGTGAAGCTTTCTTT. This codes for CASSETEAGMGEAFF. The chain couples TRBV2 to TRBJ1-1; D is perhaps TRBD1 (5 bases). The germline V and J ends were trimmed by 2 bases and 7 bases, with 17 bases remaining between them. This CDR3 contains 15 residues. Germline values: CDR1 SNHLY, CDR2 FYNNEI.

V is TRBV9 and J is TRBJ1-2; 10 bases are a match to TRBD1. V lost 7 bases to trimming and J lost 1 base; unmatched junction nucleotides: 7. Looked up from germline, CDR1 is SGDLS and CDR2 is YYNGEE. The CDR3 totals 15 residues. DNA of the CDR3: TGTGCCAGCGGAAAGGGACAGGGGATTAACTATGGCTACACCTTC. As protein: CASGKGQGINYGYTF.

The V and J genes are TRBV28 and TRBJ2-1; 10 nucleotides align to TRBD1. This CDR3 is 15 amino acids long. The V gene end was trimmed by 7 bases and the J gene end by 7 bases; junction bases not matched to a gene: 10. In germline, CDR1 is MDHEN, CDR2 SYDVKM. CDR3 region: CASNTRDRGENEQFF. In nucleotides, the CDR3 is TGTGCCAGCAATACCCGGGACAGGGGAGAAAATGAGCAGTTCTTC.

V is TRBV5-1 and J is TRBJ1-2; the match to TRBD1 covers 7 bases. The CDR3 loop spans 14 amino acids. Unmatched junction bases numbered 3, after V lost 0 bases and J lost 4 bases. The germline V gene has CDR1 SGHRS and CDR2 YFSETQ. This CDR3 reads CASSLGQGVYGYTF. The CDR3 coding sequence is TGCGCCAGCAGCTTGGGGCAGGGGGTCTATGGCTACACCTTC.

The chain links TRBV6-4 to TRBJ1-3; 7 bases map to TRBD1. The CDR3 has 15 residues. Germline values: CDR1 MRHNA, CDR2 SNTAGT. V trimming: 5 bases; J trimming: 2 bases; junction bases outside the gene matches: 6. CDR3 in amino acids: CASSFTGAPGNTIYF. The CDR3, as DNA: TGTGCCAGCAGTTTCACAGGGGCTCCTGGAAACACCATATATTTT.

The gene calls are TRBV28 and TRBJ2-7; the match to TRBD2 covers 10 bases. Germline lookup yields CDR1 MDHEN and CDR2 SYDVKM. There are 14 residues in the CDR3. Trimming took 4 bases from V and 6 from J; bases not matched to a gene: 6. CDR3: CASSSISGRSEQYF. As DNA, the CDR3 is TGTGCCAGCAGTTCAATTAGCGGGAGGTCCGAGCAGTACTTC.

V gene TRBV7-2 combines with J gene TRBJ1-3; possibly TRBD1 for D (5 bases). Trimming cost V 4 bases and J 2 bases, with 21 bases left between them. This CDR3 comprises 18 residues. Per germline, CDR1 SGHTA and CDR2 FQGNSA. CDR3 residues: CASSSRRGRDLPGNTIYF. CDR3 nucleotides: TGTGCCAGCAGCTCTCGGAGGGGCAGGGACTTACCTGGAAACACCATATATTTT.

The chain is built from TRBV6-5 and TRBJ1-6; 9 bases align to TRBD1. The CDR3 extends over 15 amino acids. In germline, CDR1 is MNHEY, CDR2 SVGAGI. V was clipped by 5 bases and J by 7 bases; unmatched bases: 6. CDR3: CASSPRTGENSPLHF. CDR3 in DNA: TGTGCCAGCAGTCCAAGGACAGGGGAAAATTCACCCCTCCACTTT.

V is TRBV9 and J is TRBJ2-7, with D possibly matching TRBD2 (6 bases). The ends were cut back, 3 bases at V and 4 bases at J, with 14 bases in the middle. CDR1 and CDR2 (germline): SGDLS, YYNGEE. The CDR3 has 14 amino acids. The CDR3 DNA sequence: TGTGCCAGCAGCGCGACGGGACTCCTTTACGAGCAGTACTTC. Its translation: CASSATGLLYEQYF.